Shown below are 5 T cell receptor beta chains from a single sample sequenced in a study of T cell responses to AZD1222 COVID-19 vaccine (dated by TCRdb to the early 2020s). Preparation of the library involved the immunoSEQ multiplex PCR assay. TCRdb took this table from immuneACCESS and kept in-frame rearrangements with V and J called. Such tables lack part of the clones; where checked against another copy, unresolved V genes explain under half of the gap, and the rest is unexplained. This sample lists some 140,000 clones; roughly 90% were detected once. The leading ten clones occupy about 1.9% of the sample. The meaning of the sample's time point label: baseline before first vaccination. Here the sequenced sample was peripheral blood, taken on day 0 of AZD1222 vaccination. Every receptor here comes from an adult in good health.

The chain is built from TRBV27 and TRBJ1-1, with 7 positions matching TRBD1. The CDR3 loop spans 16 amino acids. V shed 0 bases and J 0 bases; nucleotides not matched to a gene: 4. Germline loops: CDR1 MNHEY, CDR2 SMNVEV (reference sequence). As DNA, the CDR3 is TGTGCCAGCAGTTTATCAGCAGGGGGTCTGAACACTGAAGCTTTCTTT. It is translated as CASSLSAGGLNTEAFF.

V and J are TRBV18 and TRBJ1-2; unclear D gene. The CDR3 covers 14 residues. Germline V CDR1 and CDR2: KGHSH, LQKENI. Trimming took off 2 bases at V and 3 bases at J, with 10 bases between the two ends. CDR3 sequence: CASSPEVFDYGYTF. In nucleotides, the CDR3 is TGTGCCAGCTCACCAGAGGTATTTGACTATGGCTACACCTTC.

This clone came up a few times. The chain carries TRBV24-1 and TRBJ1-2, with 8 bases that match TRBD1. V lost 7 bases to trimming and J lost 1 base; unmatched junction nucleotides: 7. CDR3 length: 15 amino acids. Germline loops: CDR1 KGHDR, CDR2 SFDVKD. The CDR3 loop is CATRAGGEFNYGYTF. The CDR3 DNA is TGTGCCACCAGGGCAGGGGGCGAATTTAACTATGGCTACACCTTC.

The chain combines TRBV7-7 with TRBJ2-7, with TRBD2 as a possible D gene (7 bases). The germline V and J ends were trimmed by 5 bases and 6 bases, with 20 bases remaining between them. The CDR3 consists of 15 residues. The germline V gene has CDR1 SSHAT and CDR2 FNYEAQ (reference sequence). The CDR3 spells CASSPGASGVAEQYF. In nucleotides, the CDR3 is TGTGCCAGCAGCCCGGGGGCCAGCGGGGTCGCCGAGCAGTACTTC.

CDR3 nucleotides: TGTGCCAGCAGTTCCAATGGACTGAACACTGAAGCTTTCTTT. Protein product: CASSSNGLNTEAFF. The V gene is TRBV28, the J gene TRBJ1-1; no reliable D call. The CDR3 has 14 amino acids. Between the trimmed V and J ends, which lost 4 bases and 0 bases, there was a span of 9 bases. The germline V gene has CDR1 MDHEN and CDR2 SYDVKM.